One and the same sample provided the 16 T cell receptor beta chains below, sequenced in a study of blood T cell repertoires in COVID-19. Data came from immunoSEQ multiplex PCR; TCRdb stores just in-frame clones and leaves some out. The profile shows over 200,000 clones, more than 65% of them singletons. The specimen sequenced was peripheral blood. These receptors were obtained from a middle-aged man who had recovered from COVID-19.

The rearrangement joins TRBV4-1 to TRBJ2-1; D perhaps matches TRBD2 (5 bases). The CDR3 totals 14 residues. Trimming shortened V by 0 bases and J by 3 bases, and 6 bases separated the two germline ends. Germline V CDR1 and CDR2: MGHRA, YSYEKL. Written as DNA, the CDR3 is TGCGCCAGCAGCCAAGAGAGGGTCTACAATGAGCAGTTCTTC. Residues: CASSQERVYNEQFF.

This sequence joins TRBV6-5 and TRBJ1-1; the match to TRBD1 covers 8 bases. The CDR3 has 14 amino acids. Germline V gene data show CDR1 as MNHEY and CDR2 as SVGAGI. V shed 5 bases, J shed 8 bases, and the junction held 10 bases outside the gene matches. The CDR3 region has the DNA TGTGCCAGCAGTCGGGACAGGTCTACGGGCGAAGCTTTCTTT. Protein sequence: CASSRDRSTGEAFF.

The CDR3 sequence is CASSSREGETQYF. CDR3 sequence (DNA): TGTGCCAGCTCATCCAGGGAGGGAGAGACCCAGTACTTC. The rearrangement uses TRBV18 and TRBJ2-5; 7 bases are a match to TRBD2. The CDR3 covers 13 residues. Trimming took 5 bases from V and 4 from J; bases not matched to a gene: 4. In germline, CDR1 is KGHSH, CDR2 LQKENI. The full variable domain, its missing parts supplied by reference TRBV18 and TRBJ2-5, is NAGVMQNPRHLVRRRGQEARLRCSPMKGHSHVYWYRQLPEEGLKFMVYLQKENIIDESGMPKERFSAEFPKEGPSILRIQQVVRGDSAAYFCASSSREGETQYFGPGTRLLVL.

This chain uses TRBV18 with TRBJ2-1; 9 positions match TRBD1. The CDR3 sequence is 15 residues long. From germline, CDR1 is KGHSH and CDR2 LQKENI. V shed 2 bases, J shed 7 bases, and the junction held 6 bases outside the gene matches. The CDR3 protein is CASSPGQGRRNEQFF. The CDR3 coding sequence is TGTGCCAGCTCACCAGGACAGGGGAGAAGGAATGAGCAGTTCTTC.

J is TRBJ1-1 and V is TRBV6-6; no firm D call. The V end was cut by 5 bases, the J end by 4 bases, with 8 bases between. Germline CDR1 MNHNY, CDR2 SVGAGI (reference sequence). This CDR3 has 12 amino acids. CDR3 nucleotide sequence: TGTGCCAGCAGTGCCCCCGGCACTGAAGCTTTCTTT. Protein sequence: CASSAPGTEAFF.

The V call is TRBV11-3, the J call TRBJ1-1; D unclear. V shed 4 bases and J shed 7 bases, with 13 bases lying between them. The CDR3 contains 13 residues. Germline V gene data show CDR1 as SGHNT and CDR2 as YENEEA. The DNA of the CDR3 is TGTGCCAGCAGCTCCCGTCGTGGAGGTGAAGCTTTCTTT. Protein sequence: CASSSRRGGEAFF.

The chain combines TRBV7-6 with TRBJ2-1; D perhaps matches TRBD2 (5 bases). Germline V gene data show CDR1 as SGHVS and CDR2 as FNYEAQ. The V and J ends lost 3 bases and 6 bases respectively, with 15 bases between them. This CDR3 has 15 amino acids. CDR3 residues: CASSFVVSGSNEQFF. The CDR3 region has the DNA TGTGCCAGCAGCTTTGTGGTATCGGGGTCCAATGAGCAGTTCTTC.

This chain uses TRBV4-1 with TRBJ1-6, with D tentatively TRBD1 (6 bases). Trimming shortened V by 6 bases and J by 0 bases, and 12 bases separated the two germline ends. The CDR3 runs to 16 residues. Germline V lookup: CDR1 MGHRA, CDR2 YSYEKL. The CDR3 nucleotides read TGCGCCAGCAGGCGACAGGACAGCTCCTATAATTCACCCCTCCACTTT. This translates into CASRRQDSSYNSPLHF.

The chain links TRBV5-4 to TRBJ2-1, with D tentatively TRBD2 (6 bases). CDR1 is SGHNT, CDR2 YYREEE, per germline (reference sequence). The CDR3 contains 16 residues. V was shortened by 0 bases and J by 4 bases, with 14 bases between the two germline ends. CDR3 in amino acids: CASSLARGAPYNEQFF. CDR3 nucleotide sequence: TGTGCCAGCAGCTTGGCGCGGGGCGCCCCTTACAATGAGCAGTTCTTC.

This sequence joins TRBV12-3 or TRBV12-4 and TRBJ2-5; D is unclear. Trimming took 5 bases from V and 3 from J, leaving 7 bases between them. The CDR3 loop spans 12 amino acids. The CDR3 here is CASSPTKETQYF. CDR3 DNA sequence: TGTGCCAGCAGTCCCACAAAAGAGACCCAGTACTTC.

The rearrangement links TRBV10-3 to TRBJ1-5, with D possibly TRBD1 on 6 matching bases. Germline CDR1 and CDR2: ENHRY and SYGVKD. This CDR3 has 15 residues. V was cut by 1 base and J by 4 bases, with 11 bases left in between. CDR3 amino acids: CAISEFDTGNQPQHF. The CDR3 DNA reads TGTGCCATCAGTGAGTTTGACACAGGGAATCAGCCCCAGCATTTT.

CDR3 sequence: CATSSGGVQPQHF. CDR3 in DNA: TGTGCCACCAGCAGCGGGGGGGTTCAGCCCCAGCATTTT. V is TRBV15 and J is TRBJ1-5; TRBD1 might be the D (5 bases). The CDR3 is 13 residues long. Germline V gene data show CDR1 as LNHNV and CDR2 as YYDKDF (reference sequence). Trimming took 3 bases from V and 6 from J, leaving 9 bases between them. Combining the CDR3 with reference TRBV15 and TRBJ1-5 gives the whole variable domain DAMVIQNPRYQVTQFGKPVTLSCSQTLNHNVMYWYQQKSSQAPKLLFHYYDKDFNNEADTPDNFQSRRPNTSFCFLDIRSPGLGDTAMYLCATSSGGVQPQHFGDGTRLSIL.

This sequence joins TRBV7-2 and TRBJ2-3, with D uncertain. The CDR3 is made up of 13 amino acids. The V and J ends lost 0 bases and 4 bases respectively, with 5 bases between them. Per the germline V gene, CDR1 is SGHTA and CDR2 is FQGNSA. The CDR3 region is CASSLAPADTQYF. The CDR3 DNA follows: TGTGCCAGCAGCTTAGCTCCAGCAGATACGCAGTATTTT.

This rearrangement joins TRBV10-3 to TRBJ2-5, with TRBD2 matching over 8 bases. The V and J ends lost 0 bases and 0 bases, in that order; junction bases with no gene match: 3. CDR1 and CDR2 from the germline V gene are ENHRY and SYGVKD. This CDR3 has 16 residues. CDR3 loop: CAISESRREDQETQYF. The CDR3 DNA sequence: TGTGCCATCAGTGAGTCGAGGCGGGAGGACCAAGAGACCCAGTACTTC.

The gene calls are TRBV7-9 and TRBJ1-2, with a weak D call TRBD1 (6 bases). CDR1 and CDR2 from the germline V gene are SEHNR and FQNEAQ (reference sequence). This CDR3 contains 15 residues. Trimming stripped 4 bases from V and 8 bases from J, with 20 bases between. The CDR3 DNA sequence: TGTGCCAGCAGCTCTTTTTTCTACAGGGTGGAGGGCTACACCTTC. Translation gives CASSSFFYRVEGYTF.

The V and J genes are TRBV13 and TRBJ2-3; D is unclear. V lost 4 bases and J lost 6, with 5 bases in between. The CDR3 loop spans 11 amino acids. In germline, CDR1 is PRHDT, CDR2 FYEKMQ (reference sequence). The CDR3 region has the DNA TGTGCCAGCAGCTCAGTGGATACGCAGTATTTT. Translating it yields CASSSVDTQYF.